The 3 T cell receptor beta chains reported below all come from one sample, sequenced in a study of T cells after yellow fever vaccination. TCRdb re-called the 5' RACE reads through MiXCR, storing one row per CDR3 protein. In the table there are hundreds of thousands of distinct CDR3 sequences, 21% of which are singletons. Sequenced here: PBMCs, sampled approximately 22 days after the first yellow fever vaccination. The receptors were sampled from a man aged 18 to 30 who received the YFV17D yellow fever vaccine.

This clonotype has only a few counts. The V gene is TRBV12-5, the J gene TRBJ2-2; TRBD1 or TRBD2 may be the D gene (5 bases each). The CDR3 loop spans 14 amino acids. Germline V gene data show CDR1 as LGHNT and CDR2 as FRNRAP. Trimming shortened V by 3 bases and J by 5 bases, and 10 bases separated the two germline ends. In nucleotides, the CDR3 is TGTGCTAGTGGTTTTCAGGGAGAGACCGGGGAGCTGTTTTTT. Its protein is CASGFQGETGELFF.

This chain connects TRBV2 to TRBJ2-7; possibly TRBD1 for D (5 bases). V lost 7 bases to trimming and J lost 5 bases, with 9 bases between them. The germline CDR1 and CDR2 sequences are SNHLY and FYNNEI. This CDR3 has 11 residues. The CDR3 loop is CASKGFDEQYV. The CDR3 DNA follows: TGTGCCAGCAAGGGGTTCGACGAGCAGTACGTC.

The V and J genes are TRBV7-2 and TRBJ2-7; possible D gene TRBD1, 6 bases. V was pared by 5 bases and J by 6 bases, with 17 bases between. The CDR3 length is 14 residues. Germline V gene sequence: CDR1 SGHTA, CDR2 FQGNSA. CDR3 protein: CASSLVGRRGEQYF. For the CDR3, the DNA is TGTGCCAGCAGCCTAGTGGGGCGCAGGGGCGAGCAGTACTTC.